This T cell receptor (beta chain) was found in a study of blood T cell repertoires in COVID-19. The data were produced by immunoSEQ multiplex PCR, yet TCRdb's version contains in-frame clones alone and is incomplete. Here the sample spans about 160,000 clones, about 90% being singletons. The V and J ends lost 4 bases and 5 bases, in that order; junction bases with no gene match: 8. Germline V gene lookup returns CDR1 SGHTS and CDR2 YDEGEE. The CDR3 spans 16 residues. This chain connects TRBV5-8 to TRBJ1-6; 8 bases line up with TRBD1. The source of this sequence is a man aged 60 to 75 with acute or convalescent COVID-19. Sequenced sample: peripheral blood. As DNA, the CDR3 is TGTGCCAGCAGCCCCGGACAGGGTGTAAATAATTCACCCCTCCACTTT. Its translation is CASSPGQGVNNSPLHF.